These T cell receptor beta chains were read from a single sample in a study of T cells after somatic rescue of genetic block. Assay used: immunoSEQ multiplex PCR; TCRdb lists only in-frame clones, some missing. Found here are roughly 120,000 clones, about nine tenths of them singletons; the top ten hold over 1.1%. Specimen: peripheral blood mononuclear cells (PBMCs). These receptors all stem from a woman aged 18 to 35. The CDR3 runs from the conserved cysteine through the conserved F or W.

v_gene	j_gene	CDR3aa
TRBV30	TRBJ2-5	CASADPGGAQYF
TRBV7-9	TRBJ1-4	CASRPTGGEKLFF
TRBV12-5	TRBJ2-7	CASGETPSYEQYF
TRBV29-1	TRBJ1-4	CSVGDEKLFF
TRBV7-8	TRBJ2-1	CASSLGGDEQFF
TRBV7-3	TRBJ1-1	CASSLGERTEAFF
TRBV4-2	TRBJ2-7	CASSMGEGGYYEQYF
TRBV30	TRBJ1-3	CAWRGRPSGNTIYF
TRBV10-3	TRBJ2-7	CAISDPDRVSYEQYF
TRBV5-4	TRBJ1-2	CASSRDRIGLNGYTF
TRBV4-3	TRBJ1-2	CASSQDEGSGYTF
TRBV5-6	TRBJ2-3	CASSLEKGGDTQYF
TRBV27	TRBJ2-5	CASSTGLQETQYF
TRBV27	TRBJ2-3	CASSWGSTDTQYF
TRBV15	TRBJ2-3	CATSRDSLAGRVDTQYF
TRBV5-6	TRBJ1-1	CASSLGPLSEAFF
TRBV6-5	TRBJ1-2	CASRGYGYTF
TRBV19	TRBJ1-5	CASSIGPSGRFSNQPQHF
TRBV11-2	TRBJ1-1	CASSLDRGTEAFF
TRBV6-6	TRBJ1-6	CASSYPLGQGGSPLHF
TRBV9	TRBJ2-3	CASSVGQLTDTQYF
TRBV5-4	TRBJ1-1	CASSFSEGTEAFF
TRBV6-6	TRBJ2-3	CASSLQGSSTDTQYF
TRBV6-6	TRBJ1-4	CASTYVRGFNEKLFF
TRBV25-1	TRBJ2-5	CASSLATTSGVGRETQYF
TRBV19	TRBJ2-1	CASTLTGHTYNEQFF
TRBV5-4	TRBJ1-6	CASSLVQGDSPLHF
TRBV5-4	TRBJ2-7	CASSWGQGSYEQYF
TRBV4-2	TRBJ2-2	CASSQETPGNTGELFF
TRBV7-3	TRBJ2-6	CASKISSGANVLTF
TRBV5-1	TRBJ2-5	CASSSKVYQETQYF
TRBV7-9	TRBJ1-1	CASSLATGGEAFF
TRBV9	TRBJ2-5	CASSPHPNRGQETQYF
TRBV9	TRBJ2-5	CASSPRVAGGQETQYF
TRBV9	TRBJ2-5	CASSPRQGETQYF
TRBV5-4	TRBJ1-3	CASSLELQGAAGNTIYF
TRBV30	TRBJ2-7	CAWSDEAPYEQYF
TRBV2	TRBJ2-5	CASSAGQETQYF
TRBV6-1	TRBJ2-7	CASGIRRYYEQYF
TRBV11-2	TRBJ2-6	CASSPQGTGANVLTF
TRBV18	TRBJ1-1	CASSRYVPGQNTEAFF
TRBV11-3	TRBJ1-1	CASSLDRWGREAFF
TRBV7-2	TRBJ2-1	CASSLGLVEYNEQFF
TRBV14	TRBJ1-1	CASSETVNTEAFF
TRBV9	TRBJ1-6	CASSVEDRVPDSPLHF
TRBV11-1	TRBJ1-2	CASSADRYGGYTF
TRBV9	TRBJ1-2	CASSVGGERHYGYTF
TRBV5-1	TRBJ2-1	CASSLASVTSGGHGEQFF
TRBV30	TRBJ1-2	CAWSAWGGYGYTF
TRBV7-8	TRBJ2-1	CASSTETSGGSYNEQFF
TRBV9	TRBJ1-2	CASSVGSAPGYTF
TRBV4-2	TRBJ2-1	CASTRDGGSSYNEQFF
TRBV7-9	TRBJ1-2	CASSLEAGQGYTF
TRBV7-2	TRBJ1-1	CASSLRMNTEAFF
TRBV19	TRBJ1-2	CASKQDRGGYGYTF
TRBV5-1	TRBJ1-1	CASSEGASRTEAFF
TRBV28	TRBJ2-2	CASSFSVGTPGELFF